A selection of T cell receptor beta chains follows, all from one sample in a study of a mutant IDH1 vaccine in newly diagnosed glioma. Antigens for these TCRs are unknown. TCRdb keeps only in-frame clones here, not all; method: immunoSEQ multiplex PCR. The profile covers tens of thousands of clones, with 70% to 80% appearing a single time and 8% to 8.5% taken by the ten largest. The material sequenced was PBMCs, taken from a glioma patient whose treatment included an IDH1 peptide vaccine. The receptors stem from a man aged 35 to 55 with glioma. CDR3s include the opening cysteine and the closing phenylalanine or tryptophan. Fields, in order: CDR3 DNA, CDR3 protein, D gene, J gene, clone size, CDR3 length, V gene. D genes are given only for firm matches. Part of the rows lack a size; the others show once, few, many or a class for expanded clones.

TGTGCCAGCAGCTTAGATTTCGGGGTAGAGACCCAGTACTTC,CASSLDFGVETQYF,-,TRBJ2-5,-,14,TRBV11-2
TGTGCCAGCAGCCTTTCCCAGTCGACAGGGGACGGTGGCTACACCTTC,CASSLSQSTGDGGYTF,TRBD1,TRBJ1-2,-,16,TRBV11-3
TGTGCCATCGGGGCTAGCGGGACCTCCTACGAGCAGTACTTC,CAIGASGTSYEQYF,TRBD2,TRBJ2-7,-,14,TRBV10-3
TGCAGTGAGCGTACCACAGATACGCAGTATTTT,CSERTTDTQYF,-,TRBJ2-3,-,11,TRBV20-1
TGTGCCAGCAGTGAACGTGACAGCTATTCACCCCTCCACTTT,CASSERDSYSPLHF,-,TRBJ1-6,-,14,TRBV2
TGTGCCAGCAGCTTAGGAGAGTCCGGGGAGCTGTTTTTT,CASSLGESGELFF,-,TRBJ2-2,few,13,TRBV7-9
TGTGCCAGCAGTTTTGAATCAGCCCAGCATTTT,CASSFESAQHF,-,TRBJ1-5,-,11,TRBV6-5
TGTGCCAGCAGTTACTCGCAGGGTCAGTTGCAGCCCCAGCATTTT,CASSYSQGQLQPQHF,-,TRBJ1-5,-,15,TRBV6-6
TGTGCCAGCAGGGGGGGAGGTTCGTCGCACACCATATATTTT,CASRGGGSSHTIYF,-,TRBJ1-3,-,14,TRBV2
TGTGCCAGCCGGGGGGACGCCTCCTGGTTTTCTACGCAGTATTTT,CASRGDASWFSTQYF,TRBD2,TRBJ2-3,once,15,TRBV6-5
TGTGCCTGGAGTGCCGGGACAGGGATTCGTGGAGATACGCAGTATTTT,CAWSAGTGIRGDTQYF,TRBD1,TRBJ2-3,-,16,TRBV30
TGTGCCAGCGCCGAAACCCGGACAGGGGGAGCTTCGGGTGGAAACACCATATATTTT,CASAETRTGGASGGNTIYF,TRBD1,TRBJ1-3,-,19,TRBV2
TGTGCCAGCTCACCTGAGACAGGGGGCGCGGACACTGAAGCTTTCTTT,CASSPETGGADTEAFF,TRBD1,TRBJ1-1,-,16,TRBV18
TGTGCAAGTCGCTCCGGGCCCTACAATGAGCAGTTCTTC,CASRSGPYNEQFF,-,TRBJ2-1,-,13,TRBV12-2
TGTGCCAGCAGTTCCGACCTTTCCATGAACACTGAAGCTTTCTTT,CASSSDLSMNTEAFF,-,TRBJ1-1,-,15,TRBV6-1
TGCGCCAGCAGCTTGGCGTCCCCCAGACAGGGTGGCGGCTCTGGGGCCAACGTCCTGACTTTC,CASSLASPRQGGGSGANVLTF,TRBD1,TRBJ2-6,-,21,TRBV5-1
TGTGCCAGCAGTGAAAATTCGGCCCCTAGGAAAGCTTTCTTT,CASSENSAPRKAFF,-,TRBJ1-1,-,14,TRBV6-1
TGTGCCAGCGGACTAGCGGGTTCGGGTGAGCAGTTCTTC,CASGLAGSGEQFF,TRBD2,TRBJ2-1,-,13,TRBV27
TGTGCCAGCCTACTACTCAAAGGGGGTAATTCACCCCTCCACTTT,CASLLLKGGNSPLHF,-,TRBJ1-6,-,15,TRBV2
TGTGCCAGCTCACTCGACAGGGAAGGATCACCCCTCCACTTT,CASSLDREGSPLHF,TRBD1,TRBJ1-6,-,14,TRBV18
TGTGCCAGCAGCCTTGGGACAGGAACGAATTCACCCCTCCACTTT,CASSLGTGTNSPLHF,TRBD1,TRBJ1-6,-,15,TRBV7-9
TGTGCCAGCAGTTTCCCGGGACAGGCGATAACAGATACGCAGTATTTT,CASSFPGQAITDTQYF,TRBD1,TRBJ2-3,-,16,TRBV2
TGTGCCAGCAGTCAACCCTCGTTCGCCGGGGAGCTGTTTTTT,CASSQPSFAGELFF,-,TRBJ2-2,-,14,TRBV6-5
TGTGCCAGCAGCCAGAGCGGGACTGGCACCGGGGAGCTGTTTTTT,CASSQSGTGTGELFF,TRBD2,TRBJ2-2,-,15,TRBV7-2
TGTGCCAGCAGCCGAGACGTTCAACGGGAGACCCAGTACTTC,CASSRDVQRETQYF,-,TRBJ2-5,-,14,TRBV6-1
TGTGCCAGCAGTTACTCGCTTCGCTCCAATGAGCAGTTCTTC,CASSYSLRSNEQFF,-,TRBJ2-1,-,14,TRBV6-5
TGTGCCGTCCAAGGAGAGGGGACAGGGAGTTTACTAGCCAAAAACATTCAGTACTTC,CAVQGEGTGSLLAKNIQYF,TRBD1,TRBJ2-4,few,19,TRBV30
TGTGCCAGTAGTTCCGGGGGCATGAACACTGAAGCTTTCTTT,CASSSGGMNTEAFF,-,TRBJ1-1,-,14,TRBV19
TGTGCCAGCAGCGAGGGCCTTTCCCCCGGGACAGGGGGCGGTGAGACCCAGTACTTC,CASSEGLSPGTGGGETQYF,TRBD1,TRBJ2-5,-,19,TRBV2